The TCR beta chain under discussion was sequenced for a study of spatial heterogeneity in lung cancer. TCRdb ran MiXCR on the 5' RACE reads and lists one entry per CDR3 protein. The profile shows tens of thousands of distinct CDR3 sequences, over 10% of them singletons. Indicated time point: sample taken at primary tumor resection. No cell sorting; template was whole RNA from tumor, lung tissue or PBMC. Donation came from over 60 patients with untreated early-stage non-small cell lung cancer. General study results and limits: At resection, ubiquitous expanded tumor TCRs appeared in blood more than at follow-up.

A remark on this clonotype: The antigen remains unidentified.

Material: PBMCs, obtained at surgery. The TCR sequence derives from a male donor with early-stage non-small cell lung cancer.

CDR3 loop: CASSLTGDDEQFF. CDR3 coding DNA: TGTGCCAGCAGCTTGACAGGAGATGATGAGCAGTTCTTC. The chain uses TRBV5-6 and TRBJ2-1; tentative D call: TRBD1 (5 bases). The CDR3 extends over 13 amino acids. The V gene's germline CDR1 is SGHDT and CDR2 YYEEEE. V was clipped by 1 base and J by 8 bases, with 10 bases between them.